The TCR beta chain under discussion was sequenced for a study of cytomegalovirus exposure and HLA in healthy donors. Study as a whole: The study's early data release held about 80 million unique TCRs from HLA-typed donors.

The V end lost 3 bases, the J end lost 9 bases, and 14 bases lay between the germline ends. Germline lookup yields CDR1 LNHDA and CDR2 SQIVND (reference sequence). There are 13 residues in the CDR3. A multiplex PCR was run with 60 Vbeta primers and 13 Jbeta primers. Libraries were prepared by immunoSEQ multiplex PCR; TCRdb keeps only in-frame clonotypes and omits some of them. This sample carries 74,000 or so clones, around 67% of them seen once, and the ten largest clones take about 2.1%. This TCR derives from a woman aged 30 to 39 in good health and CMV-seronegative. The rearrangement links TRBV19 to TRBJ1-1; D is uncertain. The sequencing sample was made of PBMCs. The CDR3 DNA reads TGTGCCAGTAGTATTGGCCCAAACGATCAAGCTTTCTTT. It specifies CASSIGPNDQAFF. Filled out from reference TRBV19 and TRBJ1-1, the complete variable domain reads DGGITQSPKYLFRKEGQNVTLSCEQNLNHDAMYWYRQDPGQGLRLIYYSQIVNDFQKGDIAEGYSVSREKKESFPLTVTSAQKNPTAFYLCASSIGPNDQAFFGQGTRLTVV.